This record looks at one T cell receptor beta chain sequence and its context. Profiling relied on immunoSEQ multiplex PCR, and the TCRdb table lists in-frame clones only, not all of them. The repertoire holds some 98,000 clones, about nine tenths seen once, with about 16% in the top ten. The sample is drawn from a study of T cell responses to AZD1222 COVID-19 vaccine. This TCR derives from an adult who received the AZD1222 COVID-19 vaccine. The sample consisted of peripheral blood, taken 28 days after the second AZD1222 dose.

CDR3 sequence reads: CATSDSPGHEQFF. In DNA, the CDR3 is TGTGCCACCAGTGATTCCCCAGGGCATGAGCAGTTCTTC. The chain links TRBV24-1 to TRBJ2-1, with D possibly matching TRBD1 (5 bases). The CDR3 runs 13 residues. CDR1 is KGHDR, CDR2 SFDVKD, per germline. Trimming took off 2 bases at V and 8 bases at J, with 9 bases between the two ends.